What follows are 14 T cell receptor beta chains derived from one specimen sequenced in a study of blood T cell repertoires in COVID-19. Clones were read by immunoSEQ multiplex PCR, and TCRdb kept only the in-frame ones, dropping some. The table includes about 220,000 clones, 84% detected once. The sequenced sample consisted of peripheral blood. The source is a man between 45 and 60 years old with active or convalescent COVID-19.

This rearrangement joins TRBV18 to TRBJ2-1, with TRBD2 identical over 11 bases. Germline values: CDR1 KGHSH, CDR2 LQKENI. This CDR3 has 15 amino acids. Trimming at V came to 5 bases and at J to 2 bases, leaving 2 bases not matched to a gene. CDR3 in DNA: TGTGCCAGCTCAATAGCGGGGGGGCCCTACAATGAGCAGTTCTTC. The encoded protein is CASSIAGGPYNEQFF.

This rearrangement joins TRBV28 to TRBJ2-7, with 8 bases aligning to TRBD1. Germline CDR1 and CDR2: MDHEN and SYDVKM. V shed 5 bases and J 1 base; nucleotides not matched to a gene: 7. There are 15 residues in the CDR3. The CDR3: CASSPQGGPSYEQYF. For the CDR3, the DNA is TGTGCCAGCAGTCCACAGGGGGGCCCTTCCTACGAGCAGTACTTC.

This rearrangement joins TRBV7-6 to TRBJ1-6; the match to TRBD1 covers 7 bases. Germline lookup yields CDR1 SGHVS and CDR2 FNYEAQ. This CDR3 spans 18 amino acids. The junction had 7 bases not matched to a gene; V was cut back by 2 bases and J by 0 bases. CDR3 sequence: CASSLRTRDSSYNSPLHF. As DNA, the CDR3 is TGTGCCAGCAGCTTACGAACTCGGGACAGCTCCTATAATTCACCCCTCCACTTT.

The V gene is TRBV4-2, the J gene TRBJ1-5; 8 positions agree with TRBD1. This CDR3 is built from 16 residues. Per the germline V gene, CDR1 is LGHNA and CDR2 is YNFKEQ. Losses at the gene ends were 3 bases for V and 9 bases for J; bases not matched to a gene: 13. In DNA form, the CDR3 reads TGTGCCAGCAGCCAGAGGACAGGGAGGTATGATGGGCCCCAGCATTTT. Protein sequence: CASSQRTGRYDGPQHF.

The V and J genes are TRBV10-3 and TRBJ2-1; a weak D match, TRBD2 (6 bases). The germline gives CDR1 ENHRY, CDR2 SYGVKD. Trimming pared 2 bases from V and 13 bases from J, leaving 15 bases between. This CDR3 is built from 13 residues. The CDR3 DNA follows: TGTGCCATCAGTGAGCCTAGAGGGAGGATTCAGTTCTTC. Translation: CAISEPRGRIQFF.

The chain carries TRBV2 and TRBJ2-3; 8 nucleotides line up with TRBD1. Per the germline V gene, CDR1 is SNHLY and CDR2 is FYNNEI. Losses at the gene ends were 6 bases for V and 4 bases for J; bases not matched to a gene: 15. CDR3 size: 17 residues. This chain's CDR3 is CASRARRQGRSADTQYF. The CDR3 nucleotides are TGTGCCAGCAGAGCAAGACGACAGGGGAGGAGTGCAGATACGCAGTATTTT.

The chain uses TRBV7-2 and TRBJ1-1; TRBD1 aligns across 7 bases. V trimming: 5 bases; J trimming: 4 bases; junction bases outside the gene matches: 7. The CDR3 is 14 amino acids. Germline V gene sequence: CDR1 SGHTA, CDR2 FQGNSA. The CDR3 loop is CASSAQPGGTEAFF. The CDR3 DNA sequence: TGTGCCAGCAGCGCCCAGCCAGGGGGCACTGAAGCTTTCTTT.

This clone was observed many times. V and J are TRBV15 and TRBJ1-2; the match to TRBD1 covers 8 bases. After removal of 8 bases from V and 2 bases from J, the junction contained 7 bases not matched to a gene. This CDR3 has 14 residues. The germline gives CDR1 LNHNV, CDR2 YYDKDF (reference sequence). The CDR3 DNA is TGTGCCACCGCCCTGGACAGGGAAAACTATGGCTACACCTTC. This codes for CATALDRENYGYTF.

The rearrangement uses TRBV3-1 (or the pseudogene TRBV3-2) and TRBJ2-7; the D gene is possibly TRBD1 (6 bases). Trimming stripped 3 bases from V and 4 bases from J, with 13 bases between. There are 14 residues in the CDR3. Germline V gene data show CDR1 as LGHDT and CDR2 as YNNKEL (reference sequence). The CDR3 loop reads CASSQQGSSYEQYV. The DNA for the CDR3 is TGTGCCAGCAGCCAGCAGGGGTCATCGTACGAGCAGTACGTC.

In this sample, this clone turned up once. The chain employs TRBV28 and TRBJ1-3; D gene uncertain. Trimming took 7 bases from V and 0 from J, leaving 10 bases between them. The CDR3 contains 14 residues. CDR1 and CDR2 from the germline V gene are MDHEN and SYDVKM. The DNA for the CDR3 is TGTGCCAGCATTCCGGTGATCTCTGGAAACACCATATATTTT. This gives the protein CASIPVISGNTIYF.

This sequence joins TRBV9 and TRBJ2-6, with 9 positions matching TRBD1. The junction had 13 bases not matched to a gene; V was cut back by 3 bases and J by 3 bases. This CDR3 is 19 amino acids long. The V gene's germline CDR1 is SGDLS and CDR2 YYNGEE. The CDR3 bases are TGTGCCAGCAGCGGATACAGGGGGCGCTTGCAAGATGGGGCCAACGTCCTGACTTTC. Amino acids: CASSGYRGRLQDGANVLTF.

V and J are TRBV4-3 and TRBJ1-6, with D maybe TRBD1 (5 bases). V was shortened by 4 bases and J by 5 bases, with 21 bases between the two germline ends. The CDR3 totals 18 residues. Germline CDR1 LGHNA, CDR2 YSLEER. CDR3 in DNA: TGCGCCAGCAGCCGAACCCCGGGGGGGATCGGAAATAATTCACCCCTCCACTTT. Amino acid sequence: CASSRTPGGIGNNSPLHF.

This chain joins TRBV5-1 and TRBJ1-5, with TRBD1 matching over 7 bases. Germline-derived CDR1 and CDR2 are SGHRS and YFSETQ. Unmatched junction bases numbered 2, after V lost 4 bases and J lost 4 bases. This CDR3 is 13 amino acids long. The CDR3 sequence is CASSVQGNQPQHF. For the CDR3, the DNA is TGCGCCAGCAGCGTACAGGGGAATCAGCCCCAGCATTTT.

This sequence joins TRBV11-2 and TRBJ1-1; TRBD1 is a possible D gene (6 bases). This CDR3 is 16 amino acids long. Trimming removed 2 bases at V and 0 bases at J, with 13 bases between. In germline, CDR1 is SGHAT, CDR2 FQNNGV. CDR3 in amino acids: CASSLWGGALNTEAFF. DNA of the CDR3: TGTGCCAGCAGCTTATGGGGGGGGGCGCTGAACACTGAAGCTTTCTTT.